This TCR beta chain was captured by sequencing in a study of blood T cell repertoires in COVID-19. Study context: COVID-19 samples collected from the United States, Italy and Spain covered acute and convalescent phases.

Per germline, CDR1 LNHDA and CDR2 SQIVND (reference sequence). V dropped 7 bases and J dropped 4; count of bases not matched to a gene: 12. The CDR3 has 15 residues. Profiling relied on immunoSEQ multiplex PCR, and the TCRdb table lists in-frame clones only, not all of them. The sample has about 24,000 clones, roughly 86% seen once; the top ten hold about a quarter. Sequencing was carried out using peripheral blood. This chain links TRBV19 with TRBJ1-1, with 7 bases aligning to TRBD1. The source of this sequence is a human donor with active COVID-19. The donor label of this sample is uncertain. The CDR3 loop is CASTLVRGLVTEAFF. The CDR3, as DNA: TGTGCCAGTACCCTTGTAAGGGGGCTTGTCACTGAAGCTTTCTTT.